The present T cell receptor (beta chain) was sequenced within a study of shared clonotypes between healthy human individuals. At the level of the study: Donors were a couple of women and a few men aged 18 to 49.

V gave up 0 bases and J gave up 11 bases; unmatched junction bases: 8. CDR1 is SGHRS, CDR2 YFSETQ, per germline. The CDR3 contains 14 residues. Per the original data handling: As immunoSEQ supplied junction-only sequences (without quality scores), filtering differed. TCRdb keeps only in-frame clones here, not all; method: immunoSEQ multiplex PCR. V, J and clone size are those of that table, while D and trimming were read from the DNA. The data contain roughly 490,000 clones, 60% to 85% of them singletons. Concerning this clone: The target antigen is unknown.

Study-level results: Genetic and exposure-history diversity was limited by the few donors. Sequencing depth was expected to influence donor clonotype sharing.

Sequencing used PBMCs. The source is a woman in her forties in good health. Some clones in this sample may be carry-over from other donors' samples. The V gene is TRBV5-1, the J gene TRBJ2-5; 9 bases agree with TRBD1. The DNA for the CDR3 is TGCGCCAGCAGCTTGGAGAGCGGGACAGGGAAGCAGTACTTC. Its translation: CASSLESGTGKQYF. Together with reference TRBV5-1 and TRBJ2-5, the CDR3 gives the full variable domain: KAGVTQTPRYLIKTRGQQVTLSCSPISGHRSVSWYQQTPGQGLQFLFEYFSETQRNKGNFPGRFSGRQFSNSRSEMNVSTLELGDSALYLCASSLESGTGKQYFGPGTRLLVL.